These 18 T cell receptor beta chains came from one sample sequenced in a study of blood T cell repertoires in COVID-19. Repertoires were generated with immunoSEQ multiplex PCR, while TCRdb's copy carries only in-frame clones and drops some. The sample records about 200,000 clones, about 88% being singletons. Source material: peripheral blood. The receptors come from a man in his forties with acute or convalescent COVID-19.

V gene TRBV5-5 combines with J gene TRBJ2-1, with D unclear. The CDR3 has 14 residues. The V gene lost 0 bases and the J gene lost 4 bases, with 8 bases spanning the gap. CDR1 SGHKS and CDR2 YYEKEE come from the germline V gene (reference sequence). CDR3 in DNA: TGTGCCAGCAGCTTGGTCTTAGAATACAATGAGCAGTTCTTC. It translates to CASSLVLEYNEQFF.

The rearrangement joins TRBV27 to TRBJ1-2; 7 nucleotides agree with TRBD1. Trimming at V came to 4 bases and at J to 6 bases, leaving 5 bases not matched to a gene. From germline, CDR1 is MNHEY and CDR2 SMNVEV (reference sequence). The CDR3 is 13 residues long. The DNA for the CDR3 is TGTGCCAGCAGTTATTCACAGGGGCATGGCTACACCTTC. It yields the protein CASSYSQGHGYTF.

The V call is TRBV6-5, the J call TRBJ1-5; weak D call: TRBD1 (5 bases). The germline V and J ends were trimmed by 10 bases and 0 bases, with 16 bases remaining between them. This CDR3 is built from 15 residues. Germline V CDR1 and CDR2: MNHEY, SVGAGI. CDR3 sequence reads: CAIEPRTSSNQPQHF. CDR3 DNA sequence: TGTGCCATCGAGCCCAGGACATCTAGCAATCAGCCCCAGCATTTT.

The chain joins TRBV18 to TRBJ2-6, with TRBD2 matching 9 bases. Per germline, CDR1 KGHSH and CDR2 LQKENI. This CDR3 region has 18 residues. V trimming: 2 bases; J trimming: 0 bases; junction bases outside the gene matches: 5. The CDR3 region has the DNA TGTGCCAGCTCACCATACCTAGCGGGGACCTCTGGGGCCAACGTCCTGACTTTC. It codes for CASSPYLAGTSGANVLTF.

The chain carries TRBV29-1 and TRBJ2-3; 10 bases are shared with TRBD2. Germline V gene data show CDR1 as SQVTM and CDR2 as ANQGSEA. The CDR3 is made up of 14 amino acids. V trimming: 7 bases; J trimming: 4 bases; junction bases outside the gene matches: 8. CDR3 nucleotides: TGCAGCGGTGACCTAGCGGGAGTCCCAGATACGCAGTATTTT. Protein: CSGDLAGVPDTQYF.

This chain links TRBV7-2 with TRBJ2-3, with 12 bases identical to TRBD2. This CDR3 has 17 amino acids. V shed 2 bases and J 3 bases; nucleotides not matched to a gene: 6. Germline CDR1 is SGHTA and CDR2 is FQGNSA. CDR3: CASSLRLAGVRTDTQYF. CDR3 DNA: TGTGCCAGCAGCTTAAGACTAGCGGGAGTAAGGACAGATACGCAGTATTTT.

The chain uses TRBV29-1 and TRBJ1-2; D is unresolved. This CDR3 contains 12 residues. The V end lost 0 bases, the J end lost 8 bases, and 10 bases lay between the germline ends. Germline V CDR1 and CDR2: SQVTM, ANQGSEA. The CDR3: CSVEDLGPGYTF. In nucleotides, the CDR3 is TGCAGCGTTGAAGATCTAGGTCCAGGCTACACCTTC.

V and J are TRBV7-9 and TRBJ2-2; TRBD1 might be the D (5 bases). The CDR3 totals 16 residues. Germline CDR1 and CDR2: SEHNR and FQNEAQ (reference sequence). Trimming left V 1 base short and J 1 base short, with 10 bases between. CDR3 amino acids: CASSLVRQLNTGELFF. The CDR3 DNA sequence: TGTGCCAGCAGCTTAGTTCGACAGTTGAACACCGGGGAGCTGTTTTTT.

The chain has TRBV3-1 (or the pseudogene TRBV3-2) and TRBJ1-4; 7 positions match TRBD1. Germline values: CDR1 LGHDT, CDR2 YNNKEL (reference sequence). The ends lost 10 bases at V and 4 bases at J; junction bases unmatched: 6. The CDR3 is 13 amino acids. The CDR3 DNA follows: TGTGCCACCCAAGACAGGGTTAATGAAAAACTGTTTTTT. As protein: CATQDRVNEKLFF.

This clone was detected only once. V gene TRBV7-9 combines with J gene TRBJ1-4; D might be TRBD1 (6 bases). The CDR3 is 15 amino acids. Deletions cut 6 bases from V and 6 bases from J, with 17 bases between. CDR1 SEHNR and CDR2 FQNEAQ come from the germline V gene (reference sequence). The CDR3 here is CASSSGGRWDEKLFF. CDR3 nucleotide sequence: TGTGCCAGCAGTTCGGGGGGGCGATGGGATGAAAAACTGTTTTTT. Together with reference TRBV7-9 and TRBJ1-4, the CDR3 gives the full variable domain: DTGVSQNPRHKITKRGQNVTFRCDPISEHNRLYWYRQTLGQGPEFLTYFQNEAQLEKSRLLSDRFSAERPKGSFSTLEIQRTEQGDSAMYLCASSSGGRWDEKLFFGSGTQLSVL.

The V gene is TRBV20-1, the J gene TRBJ2-1; D perhaps matches TRBD1 (5 bases). The germline V and J ends were trimmed by 3 bases and 4 bases, with 13 bases remaining between them. Germline V CDR1 and CDR2: DFQATT, SNEGSKA (reference sequence). CDR3 size: 14 residues. The CDR3 DNA sequence: TGCAGTGCTAGTAGGCAGGACACGTACAATGAGCAGTTCTTC. Its translation is CSASRQDTYNEQFF.

This chain links TRBV28 with TRBJ1-2; D not resolved. CDR1 and CDR2 (germline): MDHEN, SYDVKM. V dropped 10 bases and J dropped 3 bases, with 12 bases sitting between them. This CDR3 is built from 12 residues. In DNA, the CDR3 is TGTGCCACCCAGACTGGAGACTATGGCTACACCTTC. This gives the protein CATQTGDYGYTF.

V is TRBV5-6 and J is TRBJ2-1; D gene ambiguous. The CDR3 sequence is 13 residues long. V was cut by 2 bases and J by 4 bases, with 7 bases left in between. Germline V lookup: CDR1 SGHDT, CDR2 YYEEEE. The CDR3 is CASSLDIYNEQFF. DNA of the CDR3: TGTGCCAGCAGCTTAGACATATACAATGAGCAGTTCTTC.

This clone showed up just a few times. The rearrangement links TRBV28 to TRBJ1-6, with a possible D match to TRBD1 (6 bases). V lost 6 bases and J lost 8, with 11 bases in between. Germline lookup yields CDR1 MDHEN and CDR2 SYDVKM. The CDR3 has 13 residues. The CDR3 nucleotides are TGTGCCAGCAGCAGGGGTAATCATTCACCCCTCCACTTT. Encoded protein: CASSRGNHSPLHF.

The chain is built from TRBV7-9 and TRBJ2-3, with a possible D match to TRBD2 (7 bases). CDR3 size: 16 residues. The V and J ends lost 2 bases and 2 bases respectively, with 14 bases between them. The germline gives CDR1 SEHNR, CDR2 FQNEAQ (reference sequence). CDR3 sequence reads: CASSLNPGGHTDTQYF. CDR3 DNA sequence: TGTGCCAGCAGCTTAAATCCGGGGGGACACACAGATACGCAGTATTTT.

The V call is TRBV21-1, the J call TRBJ2-7; the table's D call, TRBD2, was not checked against the DNA. TRBV21-1 is shown as a pseudogene. The length of the CDR3 is 15 residues. In DNA form, the CDR3 reads TGTGCCAGCAGCACCCCTAGCGGAAGCTCCTACGAGCAGTACTTC. Translated: CASSTPSGSSYEQYF.

The genes are TRBV7-2 and TRBJ2-5, with 7 bases fitting TRBD2. This CDR3 is built from 14 residues. CDR1 and CDR2 from the germline V gene are SGHTA and FQGNSA. The ends lost 7 bases at V and 4 bases at J; junction bases unmatched: 9. As DNA, the CDR3 is TGTGCCAGCACCCCCGGCGGGAGCGGAGAGACCCAGTACTTC. It encodes CASTPGGSGETQYF.

The V call is TRBV7-3, the J call TRBJ2-5, with D unclear. The length of the CDR3 is 14 residues. Trimming left V 0 bases short and J 0 bases short, with 5 bases between. Germline CDR1 reads SGHTA; CDR2 reads FQGTGA. The CDR3 is CASSLTGHQETQYF. In DNA, the CDR3 is TGTGCCAGCAGCTTAACGGGCCACCAAGAGACCCAGTACTTC. The whole variable domain, filled in from reference TRBV7-3 and TRBJ2-5, reads GAGVSQTPSNKVTEKGKYVELRCDPISGHTALYWYRQSLGQGPEFLIYFQGTGAADDSGLPNDRFFAVRPEGSVSTLKIQRTERGDSAVYLCASSLTGHQETQYFGPGTRLLVL.